This T cell receptor (beta chain) was found in a study of blood T cell repertoires in COVID-19. As for the study in general: Acute and convalescent COVID-19 samples came from the United States, Italy and Spain. The cDNA or gDNA used as material had been derived from T cells, B-cell-depleted T cells, or PBMCs.

This CDR3 has 13 residues. Germline V lookup: CDR1 MNHEY, CDR2 SMNVEV (reference sequence). Trimming stripped 7 bases from V and 5 bases from J, with 15 bases between. Categorization into cohorts depended on clinical history that participants reported. Assay used: immunoSEQ multiplex PCR; TCRdb lists only in-frame clones, some missing. The repertoire holds 250,000 to 350,000 clones, with under 95% as singletons. The TCR originated in a young woman who had recovered from COVID-19. The chain uses TRBV27 and TRBJ2-7; a possible D gene is TRBD1 (6 bases). Sequencing was performed on PBMCs or T cells enriched from blood (not recorded which). The chain's CDR3 is CASKQGSIDEQYF. The CDR3 nucleotides read TGTGCCAGCAAACAGGGTAGCATCGACGAGCAGTACTTC.